This TCR beta chain was captured in a study of OX40 agonist ivuxolimab in advanced cancers. Study at large: A history of anti-PD-1, anti-PD-L1 or anti-CTLA-4 therapy was acceptable, and roughly 40% had some.

Only in-frame clones appear in the TCRdb table, and some are missing; sequencing was by immunoSEQ multiplex PCR. The table has 20,000 to 30,000 clones, roughly three quarters seen once; the top ten hold 14%. Study results and caveats: Not determined was the antigen specificity of the expanded peripheral T cells.

This clone was detected only a few times. Its specificity is not known. CDR1 SGHAT and CDR2 FQNNGV come from the germline V gene. V shed 2 bases and J shed 1 base, with 14 bases lying between them. CDR3 length: 16 amino acids. The TCR sequence derives from an adult with an advanced solid tumor such as melanoma, head and neck, liver or kidney cancer. This specimen consisted of CD4+ or CD8+ T cells sorted from blood, obtained in a trial of the OX40 agonist ivuxolimab. The gene calls are TRBV11-2 and TRBJ1-1; maybe TRBD1 (5 bases). The CDR3 nucleotides are TGTGCCAGCAGCTTAAAATGGAGGGACGCGAACACTGAAGCTTTCTTT. It encodes CASSLKWRDANTEAFF.